The source of this TCR beta chain is a study of response to subunit inactivated influenza vaccine. Remarks on this clonotype: The antigen is not known.

Notes on the study in general: The authors proposed limited new T cell recruitment per seasonal influenza vaccination.

V was clipped by 4 bases and J by 7 bases, with 29 bases between them. There are 19 residues in the CDR3. Germline V lookup: CDR1 LNHDA, CDR2 SQIVND (reference sequence). TCRdb re-derived calls from the RT-PCR reads in MiXCR, one entry per CDR3 protein. In the table there are over 400,000 distinct CDR3 sequences, around 13% of which are singletons. The receptor was derived from a man aged 45-65 years who received an inactivated influenza vaccine. The chain employs TRBV19 and TRBJ2-1, with D possibly called TRBD1 or TRBD2 (5 bases each). The starting material was PBMCs from blood, obtained 45 days after vaccination. The CDR3 coding sequence is TGTGCCAGTAGTAATACTTCGAAAGGCTGGGGACGGAGTGATAATGAGCAGTTCTTC. Its protein product is CASSNTSKGWGRSDNEQFF.